The entry below gives a single T cell receptor beta chain sequence along with its context. Its antigen is unknown. CDR1 is WSHSY and CDR2 is SAAADI in the germline V gene. J was trimmed by 5 bases and V by 4 bases; bases with no gene match: 6. The CDR3 consists of 16 residues. Repertoires were generated with immunoSEQ multiplex PCR, while TCRdb's copy carries only in-frame clones and drops some. The sample has about 49,000 clones; 70% to 80% are singletons. This entry belongs to a study of T cell responses to AZD1222 COVID-19 vaccine. Broader study findings: The donors showed a predominance of white British ancestry and of females, with possible underestimation of clonal diversity. Repertoires were obtained solely post-peak T cell response. Among vaccine-associated CD4 TCRs, coverage spanned spike, with dominance at 160-218 and 743-854.

The sequencing used peripheral blood, collected on day 0 of AZD1222 vaccination. The chain employs TRBV10-2 and TRBJ2-3; TRBD2 agrees at 13 bases. This clonotype was sampled from an adult in good health. CDR3 sequence reads: CASSATSGGAGDTQYF. For the CDR3, the DNA is TGCGCCAGCAGTGCTACTAGCGGGGGGGCCGGAGATACGCAGTATTTT.